The rows below give T cell receptor beta chains drawn from one sample of a study of shared clonotypes between healthy human individuals. The method was immunoSEQ multiplex PCR; TCRdb's version includes in-frame clones alone and lacks a portion of them. The profile covers about 700,000 clones, with 90% to 95% appearing a single time and 20% to 25% taken by the ten largest. Sequencing was performed on naive CD8+ T cells sorted from blood. Receptors originate from a man younger than 40 in good health. Both conserved end residues are part of each CDR3. D genes are given only for firm matches. Clone size is not always given. Where it is, it says once, few, many or a class for expanded clones.

v_gene	abundance	d_gene	j_gene	CDR3nt	CDR3aa
TRBV12-5	NA	NA	TRBJ1-2	TGTGCTAGTGGTTCCCACCCTTATGGCTACACCTTC	CASGSHPYGYTF
TRBV29-1	once	NA	TRBJ2-5	TGCAGCGTTGAGGACAGAAACCCCGGGACCCAGTACTTC	CSVEDRNPGTQYF
TRBV7-9	many	NA	TRBJ2-7	TGTGCCAGCAGCTTATCTGGCGAGGCCTACGAGCAGTACTTC	CASSLSGEAYEQYF
TRBV27	NA	NA	TRBJ1-2	TGTGCCAGCAGTTCGGGCCCCAGCTATGGCTACACCTTC	CASSSGPSYGYTF
TRBV9	once	TRBD2	TRBJ2-1	TGTGCCAGCAGCGATCCCGGGACTAGCGGGCTCAATGAGCAGTTCTTC	CASSDPGTSGLNEQFF
TRBV6-5	NA	NA	TRBJ1-1	TGTGCCAGCGCCTTCATTCCGGGGGACGGTGAAGCTTTCTTT	CASAFIPGDGEAFF
TRBV4-3	NA	NA	TRBJ1-2	TGCGCCAGCAGCCAATTGGTCGGCAACAACTATGGCTACACCTTC	CASSQLVGNNYGYTF
TRBV27	NA	NA	TRBJ2-1	TGTGCCAGCAGTCCCGACGGGAGCTCCTACAATGAGCAGTTCTTC	CASSPDGSSYNEQFF
TRBV29-1	once	TRBD1	TRBJ2-7	TGCAGCGTCCGGACAGGGCGGGTTTCCTACGAGCAGTACTTC	CSVRTGRVSYEQYF
TRBV7-9	NA	TRBD1	TRBJ1-1	TGTGCCAGCAGTCTGGGACAGGGGGCGCAAACTGAAGCTTTCTTT	CASSLGQGAQTEAFF
TRBV11-3	NA	NA	TRBJ1-1	TGTGCCAGCAGCTTGGGGGACACTGAAGCTTTCTTT	CASSLGDTEAFF
TRBV19	NA	NA	TRBJ1-5	TGTGCCAGTAGTCCCTTTGTAAATCAGCCCCAGCATTTT	CASSPFVNQPQHF
TRBV7-9	once	NA	TRBJ2-2	TGTGCCAGCAGCCTGATCGGGAGAGCGAACACCGGGGAGCTGTTTTTT	CASSLIGRANTGELFF
TRBV7-9	NA	NA	TRBJ2-7	TGTGCCAGCAGCTCAACCGCCCTCTCAGACCGGCGGGCTAACGAGCAGTACTTC	CASSSTALSDRRANEQYF
TRBV11-2	NA	TRBD2	TRBJ2-1	TGTGCCAGCAGCTACATTCCTAGCGGGATGGATGAGCAGTTCTTC	CASSYIPSGMDEQFF
TRBV5-6	NA	NA	TRBJ2-5	TGTGCCAGCAGCACGTATACGGACCAAGAGACCCAGTACTTC	CASSTYTDQETQYF
TRBV29-1	NA	NA	TRBJ1-1	TGCAGCGTTGGGTCAGCGAACACTGAAGCTTTCTTT	CSVGSANTEAFF
TRBV9	NA	NA	TRBJ2-2	TGTGCCAGCAGCATCTACAGAATCGCGAACACCGGGGAGCTGTTTTTT	CASSIYRIANTGELFF
TRBV10-3	NA	TRBD1	TRBJ1-4	TGTGCCATAGGGGAAAGGGGGCCCAATGAAAAACTGTTTTTT	CAIGERGPNEKLFF
TRBV19	NA	NA	TRBJ2-7	TGTGCCAGTAGCATCAGGGGCTACGAGCAGTACTTC	CASSIRGYEQYF
TRBV7-6	NA	TRBD1	TRBJ1-1	TGTGCCAGCAGCTTAGACCCCAGGGGACAGATGGACGGTGAAGCTTTCTTT	CASSLDPRGQMDGEAFF
TRBV9	once	NA	TRBJ2-7	TGTGCCAGCAGCCCACAGGGACCCCACGCCGGCGAGCAGTACTTC	CASSPQGPHAGEQYF
TRBV4-2	NA	NA	TRBJ2-7	TGTGCCAGCAGCCAACCCATTTGGGCGGGCGAAACCTACGAGCAGTACTTC	CASSQPIWAGETYEQYF
TRBV11-3	once	TRBD2	TRBJ2-1	TGTGCCAGCAGCTTTACTAGCGGGGGTCCCACGGGTGAGCAGTTCTTC	CASSFTSGGPTGEQFF
TRBV12-5	NA	TRBD1	TRBJ2-3	TGTGCTAGTGGTTTGGTACTTTCGACAGGGGCAAGCACAGATACGCAGTATTTT	CASGLVLSTGASTDTQYF
TRBV28	once	NA	TRBJ2-1	TGTGCCAGCAGCCCTCTGTGGGCGGGGAGCTCCTACAATGAGCAGTTCTTC	CASSPLWAGSSYNEQFF
TRBV5-1	once	NA	TRBJ2-1	TGCGCCAGCAGCTTAACACACGTCTACAATGAGCAGTTCTTC	CASSLTHVYNEQFF
TRBV9	NA	TRBD2	TRBJ2-1	TGTGCCAGCAGCTCCAGTCTAGCGGGAGGATACAATGAGCAGTTCTTC	CASSSSLAGGYNEQFF
TRBV29-1	NA	TRBD2	TRBJ2-3	TGCAGCGTGCCGGGACTAGCGGGAGTCGCAGATACGCAGTATTTT	CSVPGLAGVADTQYF
TRBV27	NA	TRBD2	TRBJ2-3	TGTGCCAGCAGTTTCCAAGCGGGAGATTACTTAGGAACTAGCACAGATACGCAGTATTTT	CASSFQAGDYLGTSTDTQYF